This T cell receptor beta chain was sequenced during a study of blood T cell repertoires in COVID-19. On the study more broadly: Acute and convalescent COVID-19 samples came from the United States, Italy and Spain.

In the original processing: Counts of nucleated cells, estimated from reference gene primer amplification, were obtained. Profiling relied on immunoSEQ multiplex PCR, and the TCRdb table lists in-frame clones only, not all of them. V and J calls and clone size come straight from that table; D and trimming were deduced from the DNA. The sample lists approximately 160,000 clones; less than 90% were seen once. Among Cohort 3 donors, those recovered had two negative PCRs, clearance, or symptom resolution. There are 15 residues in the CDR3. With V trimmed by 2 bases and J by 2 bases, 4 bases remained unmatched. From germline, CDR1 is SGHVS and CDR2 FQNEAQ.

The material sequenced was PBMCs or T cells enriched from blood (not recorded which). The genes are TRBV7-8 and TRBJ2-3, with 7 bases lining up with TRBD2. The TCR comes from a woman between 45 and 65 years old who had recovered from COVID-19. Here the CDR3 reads CASSLRRESTDTQYF. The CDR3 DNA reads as TGTGCCAGCAGCTTAAGGCGGGAGTCCACAGATACGCAGTATTTT.